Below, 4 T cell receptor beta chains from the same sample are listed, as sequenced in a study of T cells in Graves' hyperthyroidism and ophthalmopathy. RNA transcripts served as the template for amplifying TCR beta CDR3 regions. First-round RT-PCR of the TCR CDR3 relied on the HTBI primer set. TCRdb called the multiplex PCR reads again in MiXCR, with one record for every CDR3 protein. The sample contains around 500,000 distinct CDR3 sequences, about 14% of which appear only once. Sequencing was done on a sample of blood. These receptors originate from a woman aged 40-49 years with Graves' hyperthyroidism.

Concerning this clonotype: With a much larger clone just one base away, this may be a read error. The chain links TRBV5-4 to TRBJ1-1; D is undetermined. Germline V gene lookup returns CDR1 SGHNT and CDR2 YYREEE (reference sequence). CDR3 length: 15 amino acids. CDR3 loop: CANSLGYTLNTEAFF. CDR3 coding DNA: TGTGCCAACAGCTTGGGTTACACGCTGAACACTGAAGCTTTCTTT.

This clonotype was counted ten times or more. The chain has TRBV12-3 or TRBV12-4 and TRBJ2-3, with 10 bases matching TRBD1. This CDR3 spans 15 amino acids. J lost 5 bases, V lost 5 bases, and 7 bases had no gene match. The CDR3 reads CASSVATGGIDTQYF. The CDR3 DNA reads TGTGCCAGCAGTGTGGCGACAGGGGGCATAGATACGCAGTATTTT.

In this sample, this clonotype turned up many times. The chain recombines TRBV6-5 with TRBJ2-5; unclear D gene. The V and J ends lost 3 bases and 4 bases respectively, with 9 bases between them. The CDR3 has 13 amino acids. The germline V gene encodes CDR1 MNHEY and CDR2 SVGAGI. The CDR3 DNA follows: TGTGCCAGCAGTTATGGCCTCGGAGAGACCCAGTACTTC. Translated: CASSYGLGETQYF.

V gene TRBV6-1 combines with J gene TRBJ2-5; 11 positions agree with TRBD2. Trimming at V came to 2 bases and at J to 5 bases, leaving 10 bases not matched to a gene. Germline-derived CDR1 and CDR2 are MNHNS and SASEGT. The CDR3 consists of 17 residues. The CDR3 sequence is CASSEYGLAGGRETQYF. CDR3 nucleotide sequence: TGTGCCAGCAGTGAATACGGGCTAGCGGGAGGCCGGGAGACCCAGTACTTC.